One sample yielded the 18 T cell receptor beta chains listed below, sequenced in a study of blood T cell repertoires in COVID-19. TCRdb's table, derived via immunoSEQ multiplex PCR, lists solely in-frame clones and lacks some. Counted here are some 170,000 clones, about 79% occurring once; the ten biggest clones make up around 15%. The sample consisted of PBMCs or T cells enriched from blood (not recorded which). The receptors stem from a man aged 50 to 60 who had recovered from COVID-19.

The rearrangement joins TRBV27 to TRBJ1-1; D perhaps matches TRBD1 (6 bases). In germline, CDR1 is MNHEY, CDR2 SMNVEV (reference sequence). Trimming pared 6 bases from V and 1 base from J, leaving 12 bases between. The CDR3 is 14 amino acids. For the CDR3, the DNA is TGTGCCAGCAGAGATACAGGGAGGAACACTGAAGCTTTCTTT. Translating gives CASRDTGRNTEAFF.

The chain links TRBV11-2 to TRBJ1-2, with D unclear. Germline lookup yields CDR1 SGHAT and CDR2 FQNNGV. Trimming removed 0 bases at V and 4 bases at J, with 3 bases between. The CDR3 extends over 12 amino acids. The CDR3 region is CASSLDSYGYTF. CDR3 in DNA: TGTGCCAGCAGCTTAGACAGCTATGGCTACACCTTC. Based on the CDR3 plus reference TRBV11-2 and TRBJ1-2, the full variable domain is EAGVAQSPRYKIIEKRQSVAFWCNPISGHATLYWYQQILGQGPKLLIQFQNNGVVDDSQLPKDRFSAERLKGVDSTLKIQPAKLEDSAVYLCASSLDSYGYTFGSGTRLTVV.

V gene TRBV29-1 combines with J gene TRBJ2-3; tentatively, D is TRBD1 (6 bases). The CDR3 runs 14 residues. The V gene lost 5 bases and the J gene lost 4 bases, with 16 bases spanning the gap. Germline values: CDR1 SQVTM, CDR2 ANQGSEA. The CDR3 sequence: CSVTPRTASDTQYF. For the CDR3, the DNA is TGCAGCGTTACCCCACGGACAGCCTCAGATACGCAGTATTTT.

The chain combines TRBV30 with TRBJ2-7; D might be TRBD2 (6 bases). The V end lost 4 bases, the J end lost 4 bases, and 8 bases lay between the germline ends. CDR1 GTSNPN and CDR2 SVGIG come from the germline V gene (reference sequence). The CDR3 consists of 11 residues. The CDR3 sequence: CAWTGAYEQYF. For the CDR3, the DNA is TGTGCCTGGACGGGAGCTTACGAGCAGTACTTC. The full variable domain, in which reference TRBV30 and TRBJ2-7 provide the parts outside the CDR3, is SQTIHQWPATLVQPVGSPLSLECTVEGTSNPNLYWYRQAAGRGLQLLFYSVGIGQISSEVPQNLSASRPQDRQFILSSKKLLLSDSGFYLCAWTGAYEQYFGPGTRLTVT.

The gene calls are TRBV19 and TRBJ2-2, with unresolved D. Deletions cut 5 bases from V and 4 bases from J, with 5 bases between. The germline V gene encodes CDR1 LNHDA and CDR2 SQIVND (reference sequence). This CDR3 region has 12 residues. CDR3: CASSSRTGELFF. The DNA for the CDR3 is TGTGCCAGTAGTTCTCGCACCGGGGAGCTGTTTTTT.

This rearrangement joins TRBV3-1 (or the pseudogene TRBV3-2) to TRBJ1-6, with D unresolved. Germline V gene lookup returns CDR1 LGHDT and CDR2 YNNKEL (reference sequence). The V end lost 8 bases, the J end lost 7 bases, and 18 bases lay between the germline ends. This CDR3 is built from 15 residues. The CDR3: CASQPTAPVNSPLHF. The CDR3 nucleotides are TGTGCCAGCCAACCAACAGCCCCCGTAAATTCACCCCTCCACTTT.

This chain links TRBV5-1 with TRBJ1-5, with D possibly being TRBD1 (5 bases). The CDR3 extends over 15 amino acids. V was shortened by 5 bases and J by 3 bases, with 15 bases between the two germline ends. Germline V gene data show CDR1 as SGHRS and CDR2 as YFSETQ. The CDR3 loop reads CASSSNGGVNQPQHF. CDR3 bases: TGCGCCAGCAGTTCAAACGGAGGGGTCAATCAGCCCCAGCATTTT.

The chain employs TRBV30 and TRBJ1-2; 7 nucleotides match TRBD1. This CDR3 has 14 residues. Trimming removed 1 base from V and 3 bases from J; junction bases left unmatched: 5. Germline CDR1 is GTSNPN and CDR2 is SVGIG (reference sequence). The CDR3 sequence: CAWSGLTGDYGYTF. CDR3 bases: TGTGCCTGGAGTGGCCTCACAGGGGACTATGGCTACACCTTC.

This sequence joins TRBV18 and TRBJ1-3, with 8 bases lining up with TRBD1. V was pared by 0 bases and J by 4 bases, with 20 bases of the junction left unmatched. Germline CDR1 reads KGHSH; CDR2 reads LQKENI. The CDR3 is made up of 21 amino acids. Here the CDR3 reads CASSPPFIVLGQGTAGNTIYF. Here the CDR3 DNA reads TGTGCCAGCTCACCACCGTTCATTGTACTCGGACAGGGAACGGCGGGAAACACCATATATTTT.

The genes are TRBV5-1 and TRBJ1-3; maybe TRBD1 (6 bases). This CDR3 has 18 residues. The V gene's germline CDR1 is SGHRS and CDR2 YFSETQ. Trimming removed 0 bases at V and 1 base at J, with 17 bases between. The CDR3 DNA follows: TGCGCCAGCAGCTTGGCTGGGGGCGCGTCCGCGTCTGGAAACACCATATATTTT. Residues: CASSLAGGASASGNTIYF.

V gene TRBV11-2 combines with J gene TRBJ2-1; TRBD2 matches at 10 bases. The CDR3 is 16 residues long. Trimming removed 2 bases from V and 5 bases from J; junction bases left unmatched: 6. Germline CDR1 reads SGHAT; CDR2 reads FQNNGV. CDR3 sequence reads: CASSLILAGDHNEQFF. DNA of the CDR3: TGTGCCAGCAGCTTAATCCTAGCGGGGGACCACAATGAGCAGTTCTTC.

The CDR3 here is CSVEASGAEAFF. For the CDR3, the DNA is TGCAGCGTTGAGGCGTCGGGGGCTGAAGCTTTCTTT. The rearrangement links TRBV29-1 to TRBJ1-1, with a weak D call TRBD1 (5 bases). Germline assignment: CDR1 SQVTM and CDR2 ANQGSEA. CDR3 length equals 12 residues. The V gene lost 3 bases and the J gene lost 6 bases, with 11 bases spanning the gap.

This chain uses TRBV18 with TRBJ2-5; D call uncertain. V lost 3 bases and J 5 bases, leaving 10 bases between the germline ends. This CDR3 is 13 amino acids long. Per the germline V gene, CDR1 is KGHSH and CDR2 is LQKENI. This CDR3 reads CASSPGLRETQYF. The CDR3 coding sequence is TGTGCCAGCTCACCCGGGTTGAGGGAGACCCAGTACTTC.

This clone was seen a handful of times. CDR3 protein: CASSKGTGAGNQPQHF. The CDR3 DNA reads as TGTGCCAGTAGTAAGGGGACAGGGGCGGGCAATCAGCCCCAGCATTTT. The rearrangement uses TRBV19 and TRBJ1-5; 10 bases match TRBD1. The CDR3 runs 16 residues. V trimming: 4 bases; J trimming: 2 bases; junction bases outside the gene matches: 5. CDR1 is LNHDA and CDR2 is SQIVND in the germline V gene (reference sequence).

This clone showed up just once. This rearrangement joins TRBV18 to TRBJ1-2, with D uncertain. CDR1 and CDR2 from the germline V gene are KGHSH and LQKENI. This CDR3 has 12 residues. Trimming cost V 1 base and J 8 bases, with 8 bases left between them. The CDR3 reads CASSPQDSGYTF. The CDR3 DNA follows: TGTGCCAGCTCACCACAGGACTCCGGCTACACCTTC.

This CDR3 is CASSARGSGGAHEQFF. The DNA for the CDR3 is TGTGCCAGCAGCGCCCGGGGGAGCGGGGGGGCCCATGAGCAGTTCTTC. This chain connects TRBV2 to TRBJ2-1, with 10 bases lining up with TRBD2. CDR3 length equals 16 residues. The V gene end was trimmed by 6 bases and the J gene end by 8 bases; junction bases not matched to a gene: 13. Germline V gene lookup returns CDR1 SNHLY and CDR2 FYNNEI.

The chain combines TRBV27 with TRBJ2-2, with 7 bases lining up with TRBD1. The CDR3 extends over 15 amino acids. Germline loops: CDR1 MNHEY, CDR2 SMNVEV (reference sequence). V shed 3 bases, J shed 1 base, and the junction held 2 bases outside the gene matches. The CDR3 bases are TGTGCCAGCAGTTTTCGGACAGGGAACACCGGGGAGCTGTTTTTT. It encodes CASSFRTGNTGELFF.

V gene TRBV27 combines with J gene TRBJ1-6; no clear D gene. V was clipped by 5 bases and J by 14 bases, with 22 bases between them. This CDR3 spans 15 amino acids. CDR1 MNHEY and CDR2 SMNVEV come from the germline V gene (reference sequence). The CDR3 nucleotides read TGTGCCAGCAGTCCCGGGGATACATTTCCTGATTCCCTCCACTTT. Protein product: CASSPGDTFPDSLHF.